Sequencing of this T cell receptor beta chain was carried out in a study of blood T cells in healthy people across ages. Study-level background: About one barcoded beta molecule per two T cells was captured by template switching.

Notes on this clonotype: Its antigen is currently unknown.

Each of the donors had around 10 milliliters of peripheral blood drawn into EDTA-treated Vacutainer tubes. The use of a sample-barcoded 5' primer and a J-beta primer mix characterized a second PCR of roughly 7 to 11 cycles. A single record per CDR3 protein comes from TCRdb applying MiXCR to the 5' RACE reads. In the table there are a few hundred thousand distinct CDR3 sequences, approximately 51% of which are singletons. The CDR3 sequence is 13 residues long. Germline V CDR1 and CDR2: SEHNR, FQNEAQ (reference sequence). Study results and limitations: Not knowing donor CMV status may have confounded expanded clonotype changes.

Sequenced sample: blood. The TCR originated in a man aged 60-69 years in good health. The rearrangement links TRBV7-9 to TRBJ2-5, with D perhaps matching TRBD1 (6 bases). The J call is uncertain, as TRBJ2-7 better fits the DNA end. The CDR3 protein is CASSLGNRDEQYF. The CDR3 DNA follows: TGTGCCAGCAGCTTAGGGAACAGGGACGAGCAGTACTTC.